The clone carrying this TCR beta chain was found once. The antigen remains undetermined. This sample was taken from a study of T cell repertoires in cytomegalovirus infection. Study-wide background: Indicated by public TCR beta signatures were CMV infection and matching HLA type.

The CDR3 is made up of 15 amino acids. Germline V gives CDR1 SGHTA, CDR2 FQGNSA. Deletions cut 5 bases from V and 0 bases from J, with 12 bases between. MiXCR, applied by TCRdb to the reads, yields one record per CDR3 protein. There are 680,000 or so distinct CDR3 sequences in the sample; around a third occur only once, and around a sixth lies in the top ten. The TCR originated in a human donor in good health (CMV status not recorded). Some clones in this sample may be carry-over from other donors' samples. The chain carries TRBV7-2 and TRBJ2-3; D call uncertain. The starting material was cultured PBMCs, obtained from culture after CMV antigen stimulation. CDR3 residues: CASSRLAFSTDTQYF. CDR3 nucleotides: TGTGCCAGCAGCCGTCTTGCTTTCAGCACAGATACGCAGTATTTT.